A single sample gave rise to the 21 T cell receptor beta chains below, sequenced in a study of long-term antiretroviral therapy in people with HIV. With survey level as its setting, the immunoSEQ assay was v3.0. Assay: immunoSEQ multiplex PCR; the TCRdb copy retains only in-frame clones and omits some. The sample carries 23,000 or so clones, approximately 88% recorded once. The specimen was unsorted PBMCs, collected approximately 4.5 years after starting antiretroviral therapy. These receptors originate from a man younger than 45 with HIV.

This rearrangement joins TRBV15 to TRBJ2-5; D may be TRBD1 (5 bases). Germline loops: CDR1 LNHNV, CDR2 YYDKDF (reference sequence). CDR3 length: 12 amino acids. V lost 1 base, J lost 7 bases, and 7 bases lay in between. This CDR3 is CATSRAQGTQYF. The CDR3 bases are TGTGCCACCAGCAGAGCGCAGGGGACCCAGTACTTC.

V is TRBV5-6 and J is TRBJ2-2; TRBD2 matches at 7 bases. The trim removed 2 bases at V and 4 bases at J, leaving 8 bases unmatched. Germline values: CDR1 SGHDT, CDR2 YYEEEE. The CDR3 covers 16 residues. The DNA of the CDR3 is TGTGCCAGCAGCTTTAGCGGGCCCCTGGGCACCGGGGAGCTGTTTTTT. It yields the protein CASSFSGPLGTGELFF.

The chain has TRBV2 and TRBJ2-5; D may be TRBD1 (6 bases). In germline, CDR1 is SNHLY, CDR2 FYNNEI. V gave up 7 bases and J gave up 3 bases, with 24 bases separating them. CDR3 length: 17 residues. CDR3 DNA: TGTGCCAGCACCCTTTTCCCGGGACAAACATCGGAAGAGACCCAGTACTTC. Residues: CASTLFPGQTSEETQYF.

The chain recombines TRBV7-3 with TRBJ2-3, with D unresolved. CDR1 and CDR2 from the germline V gene are SGHTA and FQGTGA. Trimming pared 4 bases from V and 4 bases from J, leaving 6 bases between. The CDR3 spans 12 residues. This CDR3 reads CASSSSADTQYF. The CDR3 nucleotides are TGTGCCAGCAGCTCAAGTGCAGATACGCAGTATTTT. Based on the CDR3 plus reference TRBV7-3 and TRBJ2-3, the full variable domain is GAGVSQTPSNKVTEKGKYVELRCDPISGHTALYWYRQSLGQGPEFLIYFQGTGAADDSGLPNDRFFAVRPEGSVSTLKIQRTERGDSAVYLCASSSSADTQYFGPGTRLTVL.

Written as DNA, the CDR3 is TGCGCCAGCTACCCCCCCTCTGGGGCCAACGTCCTGACTTTC. It translates to CASYPPSGANVLTF. The V call is TRBV10-2, the J call TRBJ2-6; D is unclear. Trimming cost V 8 bases and J 0 bases, with 8 bases left between them. The CDR3 consists of 14 residues. CDR1 is WSHSY and CDR2 is SAAADI in the germline V gene.

This chain connects TRBV12-5 to TRBJ2-2; D is perhaps TRBD1 (6 bases). V gave up 5 bases and J gave up 5 bases, with 9 bases separating them. The CDR3 contains 13 residues. Germline V lookup: CDR1 LGHNT, CDR2 FRNRAP. The CDR3 DNA follows: TGTGCTAGTGGTCCAGGGGAAACCGGGGAGCTGTTTTTT. This sequence encodes CASGPGETGELFF.

This clone showed up just a few times. J is TRBJ1-1 and V is TRBV5-4; 9 positions agree with TRBD1. The J segment lost 4 bases and the V segment lost 4 bases, leaving 5 bases of the junction unmatched. CDR3 length: 14 residues. CDR1 is SGHNT and CDR2 is YYREEE in the germline V gene (reference sequence). The CDR3 loop is CASSGDREPTEAFF. The CDR3 nucleotides are TGTGCCAGCAGCGGGGACAGGGAACCCACTGAAGCTTTCTTT. The entire variable domain, with the rest obtained from reference TRBV5-4 and TRBJ1-1, is as follows: ETGVTQSPTHLIKTRGQQVTLRCSSQSGHNTVSWYQQALGQGPQFIFQYYREEENGRGNFPPRFSGLQFPNYSSELNVNALELDDSALYLCASSGDREPTEAFFGQGTRLTVV.

This clone has a handful of counts. For the CDR3, the DNA is TGTGCCAGCAGCCCCACAGGGGATGGCTACACCTTC. It translates to CASSPTGDGYTF. The J gene is TRBJ1-2, the V gene TRBV7-9, with 7 bases identical to TRBD1. CDR1 and CDR2 (germline): SEHNR, FQNEAQ (reference sequence). The V and J ends lost 5 bases and 6 bases, in that order; junction bases with no gene match: 3. This CDR3 has 12 residues. Complete variable domain (other parts from reference TRBV7-9 and TRBJ1-2): DTGVSQNPRHKITKRGQNVTFRCDPISEHNRLYWYRQTLGQGPEFLTYFQNEAQLEKSRLLSDRFSAERPKGSFSTLEIQRTEQGDSAMYLCASSPTGDGYTFGSGTRLTVV.

The V call is TRBV5-6, the J call TRBJ2-1; 14 bases agree with TRBD2. V was clipped by 0 bases and J by 7 bases; unmatched bases: 3. The CDR3 covers 16 residues. CDR1 is SGHDT, CDR2 YYEEEE, per germline. In DNA, the CDR3 is TGTGCCAGCAGCTTGGGACTAGCGGGAGGGTGGAATGAGCAGTTCTTC. Amino acids: CASSLGLAGGWNEQFF.

This chain connects TRBV27 to TRBJ2-7, with D maybe TRBD2 (6 bases). The germline gives CDR1 MNHEY, CDR2 SMNVEV (reference sequence). This CDR3 contains 13 residues. The germline V and J ends were trimmed by 4 bases and 6 bases, with 13 bases remaining between them. The DNA of the CDR3 is TGTGCCAGCAGTTCTCTAGCGCCACTCGAGCAGTACTTC. It encodes CASSSLAPLEQYF.

This clone appeared a few times. This chain joins TRBV6-1 and TRBJ2-1; 7 nucleotides agree with TRBD2. Germline loops: CDR1 MNHNS, CDR2 SASEGT. V shed 0 bases and J 3 bases; nucleotides not matched to a gene: 5. This CDR3 is 16 amino acids long. The CDR3 sequence is CASSEAGGLGYNEQFF. DNA of the CDR3: TGTGCCAGCAGTGAAGCCGGGGGGTTGGGCTACAATGAGCAGTTCTTC.

V and J are TRBV25-1 and TRBJ2-2; D not certain. The CDR3 contains 13 residues. The V gene lost 4 bases and the J gene lost 2 bases, with 5 bases spanning the gap. The germline CDR1 and CDR2 sequences are MGHDK and SYGVNS. CDR3 region: CASSVSNTGELFF. For the CDR3, the DNA is TGTGCCAGCAGTGTGTCTAACACCGGGGAGCTGTTTTTT. Full variable domain (outside the CDR3, taken from reference TRBV25-1 and TRBJ2-2): EADIYQTPRYLVIGTGKKITLECSQTMGHDKMYWYQQDPGMELHLIHYSYGVNSTEKGDLSSESTVSRIRTEHFPLTLESARPSHTSQYLCASSVSNTGELFFGEGSRLTVL.

This clone was counted a few times. The chain combines TRBV27 with TRBJ2-7; 7 bases are shared with TRBD1. Trimming removed 10 bases from V and 1 base from J; junction bases left unmatched: 7. CDR1 is MNHEY, CDR2 SMNVEV, per germline (reference sequence). The CDR3 covers 13 residues. This CDR3 is CATGDSPSYEQYF. The DNA for the CDR3 is TGTGCCACCGGGGACAGCCCTTCCTACGAGCAGTACTTC.

V gene TRBV28 combines with J gene TRBJ1-1, with D perhaps TRBD1 (5 bases). Trimming pared 4 bases from V and 1 base from J, leaving 13 bases between. This CDR3 has 15 amino acids. CDR1 and CDR2 from the germline V gene are MDHEN and SYDVKM. CDR3 loop: CASSSAGTSNTEAFF. CDR3 DNA sequence: TGTGCCAGCAGTTCGGCCGGGACGTCGAACACTGAAGCTTTCTTT.

The gene calls are TRBV5-1 and TRBJ1-1; D remains unclear. The germline V gene encodes CDR1 SGHRS and CDR2 YFSETQ. Trimming removed 3 bases from V and 3 bases from J, with 12 bases in between. This CDR3 comprises 14 residues. CDR3 nucleotides: TGCGCCAGCAGCTCCGGACGTGGCGACACTGAAGCTTTCTTT. It yields the protein CASSSGRGDTEAFF. Together with reference TRBV5-1 and TRBJ1-1, the CDR3 gives the full variable domain: KAGVTQTPRYLIKTRGQQVTLSCSPISGHRSVSWYQQTPGQGLQFLFEYFSETQRNKGNFPGRFSGRQFSNSRSEMNVSTLELGDSALYLCASSSGRGDTEAFFGQGTRLTVV.

The V and J genes are TRBV6-5 and TRBJ1-1; 8 bases are shared with TRBD1. V lost 6 bases to trimming and J lost 0 bases; unmatched junction nucleotides: 6. Germline assignment: CDR1 MNHEY and CDR2 SVGAGI. The CDR3 has 15 amino acids. CDR3 nucleotides: TGTGCCAGCAGCCTCAGACAGGGGATGAACACTGAAGCTTTCTTT. Protein: CASSLRQGMNTEAFF.

The chain employs TRBV7-6 and TRBJ2-2; 8 bases match TRBD1. V shed 2 bases and J 6 bases; nucleotides not matched to a gene: 11. The germline CDR1 and CDR2 sequences are SGHVS and FNYEAQ. This CDR3 has 17 residues. CDR3 loop: CASSLRRRQGRSGELFF. The DNA for the CDR3 is TGTGCCAGCAGCTTAAGGAGGAGACAGGGGAGGTCCGGGGAGCTGTTTTTT.

The CDR3 DNA reads TGCGCCAGCAGCCAAGAGGGGGGGCTCGGCTCTGGGGCCAACGTCCTGACTTTC. This sequence encodes CASSQEGGLGSGANVLTF. V usage is TRBV4-3 and J usage is TRBJ2-6; tentatively, D is TRBD2 (7 bases). The CDR3 loop spans 18 amino acids. With 0 bases removed from V and 0 bases from J, the gap between germline ends came to 12 bases. Germline V lookup: CDR1 LGHNA, CDR2 YSLEER.

This clone has a handful of counts. The gene calls are TRBV27 and TRBJ1-3, with D possibly being TRBD1 (5 bases). V shed 3 bases and J shed 4 bases, with 13 bases lying between them. This CDR3 comprises 15 residues. The germline V gene encodes CDR1 MNHEY and CDR2 SMNVEV (reference sequence). The CDR3, as DNA: TGTGCCAGCAGTTTCCGGGACTCTAGGGGAAACACCATATATTTT. Its translation is CASSFRDSRGNTIYF.

CDR3 bases: TGTGCCAGCAGCCAGGGTCGGGTCGGGACAGGCTCTAGCGGCGGCTACACCTTC. Its protein product is CASSQGRVGTGSSGGYTF. This chain connects TRBV14 to TRBJ1-2; 8 bases align to TRBD1. Germline V lookup: CDR1 SGHDN, CDR2 FVKESK. The CDR3 consists of 18 residues. V shed 3 bases, J shed 8 bases, and the junction held 20 bases outside the gene matches.

This clone was counted a single time. The rearrangement links TRBV5-6 to TRBJ1-2; 11 positions agree with TRBD1. The V and J ends lost 3 bases and 7 bases, in that order; junction bases with no gene match: 5. The CDR3 is 14 residues long. In germline, CDR1 is SGHDT, CDR2 YYEEEE. The CDR3 region has the DNA TGTGCCAGCAGCTACGGACAGGGGGCGGGTGGCTACACCTTC. As protein: CASSYGQGAGGYTF.